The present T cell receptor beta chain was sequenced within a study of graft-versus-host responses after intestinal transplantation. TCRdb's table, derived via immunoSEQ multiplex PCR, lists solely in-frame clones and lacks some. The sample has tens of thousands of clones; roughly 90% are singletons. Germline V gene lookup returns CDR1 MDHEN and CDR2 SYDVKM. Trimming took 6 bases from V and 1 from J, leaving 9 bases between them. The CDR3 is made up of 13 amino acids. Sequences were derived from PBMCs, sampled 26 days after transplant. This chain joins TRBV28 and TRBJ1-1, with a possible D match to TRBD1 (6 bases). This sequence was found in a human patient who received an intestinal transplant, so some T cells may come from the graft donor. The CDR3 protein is CASSLGQNTEAFF. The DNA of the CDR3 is TGTGCCAGCAGCCTGGGACAGAACACTGAAGCTTTCTTT.